This TCR beta chain stems from a study of blood T cells in healthy people across ages. Study-level information: In model experiments, template switching was able to capture about one barcoded beta molecule for every two T cells that were present.

Trimming pared 2 bases from V and 10 bases from J, leaving 9 bases between. CDR3 length equals 11 residues. Germline lookup yields CDR1 MNHEY and CDR2 SVGEGT. Caucasian individuals from Russia who were healthy and aged roughly 6 to 95 acted as donors. The amount of total RNA extracted per sample was at least 5.5 micrograms. Primers used in a second PCR of roughly 7 to 12 cycles were a sample-barcoded 5' primer and a J-beta primer mix. TCRdb ran MiXCR on the 5' RACE reads and lists one entry per CDR3 protein. The sample includes about 800,000 distinct CDR3 sequences, 20% to 25% of them seen just once. This sample was also put to use in a study of T cells of mothers and their children.

Material: blood. This sequence originates from a boy aged 5-17 years in good health. This chain uses TRBV6-2 or TRBV6-3 with TRBJ2-7, with TRBD2 as a possible D gene (5 bases). The CDR3 DNA reads TGTGCCAGCAGTTACGGAGGTTTACAGTACTTC. It is translated as CASSYGGLQYF.